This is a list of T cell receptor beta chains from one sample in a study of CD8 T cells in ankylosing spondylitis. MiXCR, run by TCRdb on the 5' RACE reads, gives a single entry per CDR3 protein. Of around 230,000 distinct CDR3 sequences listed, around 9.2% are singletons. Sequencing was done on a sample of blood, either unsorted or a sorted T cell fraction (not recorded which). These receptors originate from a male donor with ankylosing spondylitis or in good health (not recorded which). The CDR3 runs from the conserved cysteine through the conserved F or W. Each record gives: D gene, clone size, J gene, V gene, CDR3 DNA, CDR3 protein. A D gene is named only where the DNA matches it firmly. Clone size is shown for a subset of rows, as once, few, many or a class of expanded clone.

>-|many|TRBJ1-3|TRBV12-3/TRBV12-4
TGTGCCAGCAGTTTCGGAGTCTCTGGAAACACCATATATTTT
CASSFGVSGNTIYF
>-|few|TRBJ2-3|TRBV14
TGTGCCAGCAGCCAAGATGCACCCCGGGGGCCCAGCACAGATACGCAGTATTTT
CASSQDAPRGPSTDTQYF
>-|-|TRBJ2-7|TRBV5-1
TGCGCCAGCAGCTTCGATGGGCCCTCCCACGAGCAGTACTTC
CASSFDGPSHEQYF
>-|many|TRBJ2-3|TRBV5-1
TGCGCCAGCAGCTTCATAGCAGGTATAGATACGCAGTATTTT
CASSFIAGIDTQYF
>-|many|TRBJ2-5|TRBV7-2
TGTGCCAGCAGCCGCGGACACCACCAAGAGACCCAGTACTTC
CASSRGHHQETQYF
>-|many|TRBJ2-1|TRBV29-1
TGCAGCGTTGATAGCCTCACGCAGTTCTTC
CSVDSLTQFF
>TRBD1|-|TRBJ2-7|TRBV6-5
TGTGCCAGCAGTTACACAGGGACAGGGAGGCAGTACTTC
CASSYTGTGRQYF
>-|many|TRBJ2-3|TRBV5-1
TGCGCCAGCGCAGGAAGGGAGGACACAGATACGCAGTATTTT
CASAGREDTDTQYF
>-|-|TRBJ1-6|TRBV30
TGTGCCTGGAGAGAGTACAGGGACAATTCACCCCTCCACTTT
CAWREYRDNSPLHF
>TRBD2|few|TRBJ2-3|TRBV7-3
TGTGCCAGCAGCGCACTAGCGGGGGCGCGCGGATACACAGATACGCAGTATTTT
CASSALAGARGYTDTQYF
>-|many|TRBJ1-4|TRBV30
TGTGCCTGGAGTGTACAGGCGAATGAAAAACTGTTTTTT
CAWSVQANEKLFF
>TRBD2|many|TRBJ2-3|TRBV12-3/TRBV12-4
TGTGCCAGCAGTCGAGGACTAGCGGGGGCAGATACGCAGTATTTT
CASSRGLAGADTQYF
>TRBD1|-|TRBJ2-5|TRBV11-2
TGTGCCAGCAGGCGGACAGGGGAAGAGACCCAGTACTTC
CASRRTGEETQYF